Listed below are T cell receptor beta chains from one sample, sequenced in a study of blood T cell repertoires in COVID-19. Sequenced by immunoSEQ multiplex PCR; TCRdb stores in-frame clones only, minus some. In the table there are 250,000 or so clones, 75% to 90% of which are singletons. The sample was PBMCs or T cells enriched from blood (not recorded which). The origin of the receptors is a woman in her 30s with acute COVID-19. The CDR3 runs from the conserved cysteine through the conserved F or W. D genes are given only for firm matches. Clone size is shown for a subset of rows, as once, few, many or a class of expanded clone.

>-|TRBJ2-4|TRBV3-1/TRBV3-2|-
TGTGCCAGCAGCCAAGATTCCAGGGGAGAAAACATTCAGTACTTC
CASSQDSRGENIQYF
>few|TRBJ1-1|TRBV6-5|-
TGTGCCAGCTCAGAACTGACAGCGAACACTGAAGCTTTCTTT
CASSELTANTEAFF
>-|TRBJ1-2|TRBV6-5|TRBD1
TGTGCCAGCAGCCCCAGACAGGGTCACTATGGCTACACCTTC
CASSPRQGHYGYTF
>-|TRBJ2-1|TRBV11-3|TRBD2
TGTGCCAGCAGCCAGGGACTAGCGGGCCCGGATGAGCAGTTCTTC
CASSQGLAGPDEQFF
>-|TRBJ2-7|TRBV28|TRBD2
TGTGCCAGCAGTTACGGAGCTCCGGGACTAGCGGGAGGCTCCTACGAGCAGTACTTC
CASSYGAPGLAGGSYEQYF
>once|TRBJ2-5|TRBV5-6|TRBD2
TGTGCCAGCAGCTTAACCGGGACTAGCGAGGAGACCCAGTACTTC
CASSLTGTSEETQYF
>-|TRBJ2-7|TRBV9|TRBD1
TGTGCCAGCAGCTCGGGACAGGGGGAGCAGTACTTC
CASSSGQGEQYF
>few|TRBJ2-7|TRBV11-2|-
TGTGCCAGCAGACACAGGGAGTACGAGCAGTACTTC
CASRHREYEQYF
>once|TRBJ2-3|TRBV7-7|TRBD1
TGTGCCTTCTTCCTCCCCAGGACAGGCGGAGATACGCAGTATTTT
CAFFLPRTGGDTQYF
>-|TRBJ2-7|TRBV7-8|TRBD2
TGTGCCAGCAGCCCCTACCCCGGGACTAGACCCCCCTACGAGCAGTACTTC
CASSPYPGTRPPYEQYF
>-|TRBJ2-7|TRBV6-2/TRBV6-3|-
TGTGCCAGCAGTTTCACAGACCTAACCTACGAGCAGTACTTC
CASSFTDLTYEQYF
>few|TRBJ2-2|TRBV20-1|-
TGCAGTGCCGAGGACACCGGGGAGCTGTTTTTT
CSAEDTGELFF
>-|TRBJ1-4|TRBV25-1|-
TGTGCCAGTTCCTGGGGAGGAGGTGAAAAACTGTTTTTT
CASSWGGGEKLFF
>-|TRBJ2-2|TRBV7-2|TRBD2
TGTGCCAGCAGCTTAGGAGCCATAGCGGGAGTTGGAACCGGGGAGCTGTTTTTT
CASSLGAIAGVGTGELFF
>few|TRBJ1-3|TRBV14|-
TGTGCCAGCAGGGGATCGGGGGACTCTGGAAACACCATATATTTT
CASRGSGDSGNTIYF
>once|TRBJ1-2|TRBV6-2/TRBV6-3|-
TGTGCCAGCAGTGGGACAAACCGAAATACACGGGACACCTTC
CASSGTNRNTRDTF
>-|TRBJ2-1|TRBV6-1|-
TGTGCCAGCAGTGAAAGAGGTCCGCGCAATGAGCAGTTCTTC
CASSERGPRNEQFF
>-|TRBJ1-2|TRBV10-2|TRBD1
TGCGCCAGCAGCACCGACAGGGATGGCTACACCTTC
CASSTDRDGYTF
>-|TRBJ2-7|TRBV28|TRBD2
TGTGCCAGCAGTTTATTTCGAGCGGGAGGCAGATACGAGCAGTACTTC
CASSLFRAGGRYEQYF
>-|TRBJ2-3|TRBV5-4|TRBD2
TGTGCCAGCAGCTTGTCAGCGGGGGACACAGATACGCAGTATTTT
CASSLSAGDTDTQYF
>-|TRBJ2-1|TRBV29-1|TRBD2
TGCAGCGAAACGGGGCTAGCGGGCTCCATAGGTGAGCAGTTCTTC
CSETGLAGSIGEQFF
>-|TRBJ2-2|TRBV7-9|TRBD2
TGTGCCAGCAGCCCAAAACTAGCGGGGGGAACCGGGGAGCTGTTTTTT
CASSPKLAGGTGELFF
>-|TRBJ2-1|TRBV28|TRBD1
TGTGCCAGCAGTTTCCACGGGACAGGGGGCGGTGAGCAGTTCTTC
CASSFHGTGGGEQFF
>-|TRBJ2-1|TRBV29-1|TRBD2
TGCAGCCCAAGGAGGGGACGCCTAGCGGGAGAGGGGACTTACAATGAGCAGTTCTTC
CSPRRGRLAGEGTYNEQFF
>-|TRBJ2-3|TRBV27|TRBD2
TGTGCCAGCAGTCTCCTCCCACTAGCGGGCGTAACAGATACGCAGTATTTT
CASSLLPLAGVTDTQYF
>-|TRBJ1-1|TRBV11-2|-
TGTGCCAGCAGCCTTACAGGGAACACTGAAGCTTTCTTT
CASSLTGNTEAFF
>-|TRBJ1-5|TRBV30|-
TGTGCCTGGACCGAGGAGGGCGGTTGGGTCAATCAGCCCCAGCATTTT
CAWTEEGGWVNQPQHF
>-|TRBJ2-1|TRBV6-6|-
TGTGCCAGCAGACCACCGGGGACTCGCTACAATGAGCAGTTCTTC
CASRPPGTRYNEQFF
>-|TRBJ2-3|TRBV6-5|TRBD2
TGTGCCAGCAGTTACAGGCGGGAGGGCACAGATACGCAGTATTTT
CASSYRREGTDTQYF
>-|TRBJ1-3|TRBV28|TRBD1
TGTGCCAGCAGCCCTACCGGGACAGGGTTTGGAAACACCATATATTTT
CASSPTGTGFGNTIYF
>few|TRBJ2-1|TRBV30|-
TGTGCCTGGAGGGGACTCTACCTGAATGAGCAGTTCTTC
CAWRGLYLNEQFF
>-|TRBJ2-7|TRBV4-1|-
TGCGCCAGCAGCCAAGAGGAGGAGGTTTACGAGCAGTACTTC
CASSQEEEVYEQYF
>-|TRBJ2-1|TRBV4-1|TRBD2
TGCGCCAGCAGCCATTCTTTAGCGGGGAGCTCCTACAATGAGCAGTTCTTC
CASSHSLAGSSYNEQFF
>-|TRBJ2-7|TRBV5-6|-
TGTGCCAGCAGCTTATCGCTACGGTACGAGCAGTACTTC
CASSLSLRYEQYF
>-|TRBJ2-7|TRBV15|TRBD1
TGTGCCACCAGTGCCGGGACAGGTCCCTACGAGCAGTACTTC
CATSAGTGPYEQYF
>-|TRBJ2-3|TRBV11-2|TRBD1
TGTGCCAGCAGCCTACCGGGGACAGGGAGCACAGATACGCAGTATTTT
CASSLPGTGSTDTQYF
>-|TRBJ1-1|TRBV4-1|-
TGCGCCAGCAGCCAGCACGAGACACCGGATGCTTTCTTT
CASSQHETPDAFF
>few|TRBJ2-1|TRBV6-5|-
TGTGCCAGCAGTTACCAGGGGTTCGGTGAGCAGTTCTTC
CASSYQGFGEQFF
>-|TRBJ2-3|TRBV28|TRBD2
TGTGCCAGCAGTCTTGGGACTAGCGGCATCACAGATACGCAGTATTTT
CASSLGTSGITDTQYF
>-|TRBJ2-7|TRBV7-2|TRBD1
TGTGCCAGCAGCTTCGACAGGGGAGCAAACTACGAGCAGTACTTC
CASSFDRGANYEQYF